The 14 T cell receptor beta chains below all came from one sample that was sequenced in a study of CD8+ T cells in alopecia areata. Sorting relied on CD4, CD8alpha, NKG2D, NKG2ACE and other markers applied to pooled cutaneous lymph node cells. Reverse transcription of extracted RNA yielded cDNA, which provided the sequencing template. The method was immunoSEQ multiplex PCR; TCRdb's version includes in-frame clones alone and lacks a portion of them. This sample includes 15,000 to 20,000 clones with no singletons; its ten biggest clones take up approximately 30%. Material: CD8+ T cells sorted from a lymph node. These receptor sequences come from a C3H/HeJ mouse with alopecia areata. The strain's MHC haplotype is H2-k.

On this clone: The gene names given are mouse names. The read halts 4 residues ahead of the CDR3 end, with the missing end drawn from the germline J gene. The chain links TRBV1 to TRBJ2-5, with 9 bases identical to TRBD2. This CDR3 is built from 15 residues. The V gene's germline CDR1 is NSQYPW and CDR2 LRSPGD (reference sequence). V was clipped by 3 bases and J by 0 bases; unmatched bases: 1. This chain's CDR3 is CTCSALGGNQDTQYF. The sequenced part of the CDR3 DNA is TGCACCTGCAGTGCTCTGGGGGGGAACCAAGAC.

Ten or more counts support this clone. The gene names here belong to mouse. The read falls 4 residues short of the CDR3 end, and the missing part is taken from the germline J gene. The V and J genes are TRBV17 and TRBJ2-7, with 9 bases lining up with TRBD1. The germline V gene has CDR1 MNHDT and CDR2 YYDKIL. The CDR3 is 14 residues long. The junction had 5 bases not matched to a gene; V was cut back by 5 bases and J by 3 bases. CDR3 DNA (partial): TGTGCTAGCAGTTCCGGGACAGGGCTCTAT. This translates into CASSSGTGLY. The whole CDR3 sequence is CASSSGTGLYEQYF. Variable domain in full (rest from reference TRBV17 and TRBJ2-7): DTTVKQNPRYKLARVGKPVNLICSQTMNHDTMYWYQKKPNQAPKLLLFYYDKILNREADTFEKFQSSRPNNSFCSLYIGSAGLEYSAMYLCASSSGTGLYEQYFGPGTRLTVL.

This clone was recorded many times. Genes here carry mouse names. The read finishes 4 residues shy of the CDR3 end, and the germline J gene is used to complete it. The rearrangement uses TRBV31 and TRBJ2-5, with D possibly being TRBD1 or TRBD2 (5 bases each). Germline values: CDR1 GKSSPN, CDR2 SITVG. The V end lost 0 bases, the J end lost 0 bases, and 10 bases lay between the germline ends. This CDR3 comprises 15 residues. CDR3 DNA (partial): TGTGCCTGGAGTCTGGGGGACCCTAACCAAGAC. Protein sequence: CAWSLGDPNQD. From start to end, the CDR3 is CAWSLGDPNQDTQYF. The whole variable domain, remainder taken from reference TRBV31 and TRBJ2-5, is AQTIHQWPVAEIKAVGSPLSLGCTIKGKSSPNLYWYWQATGGTLQQLFYSITVGQVESVVQLNLSASRPKDDQFILSTEKLLLSHSGFYLCAWSLGDPNQDTQYFGPGTRLLVL.

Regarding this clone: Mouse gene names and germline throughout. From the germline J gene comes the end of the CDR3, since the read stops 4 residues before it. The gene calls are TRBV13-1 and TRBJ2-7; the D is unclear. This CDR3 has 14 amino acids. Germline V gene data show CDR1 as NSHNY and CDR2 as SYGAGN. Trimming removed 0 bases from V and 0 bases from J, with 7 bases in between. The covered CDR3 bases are TGTGCCAGCAGTGATGGTGGGTTCTCCTAT. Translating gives CASSDGGFSY. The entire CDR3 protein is CASSDGGFSYEQYF.

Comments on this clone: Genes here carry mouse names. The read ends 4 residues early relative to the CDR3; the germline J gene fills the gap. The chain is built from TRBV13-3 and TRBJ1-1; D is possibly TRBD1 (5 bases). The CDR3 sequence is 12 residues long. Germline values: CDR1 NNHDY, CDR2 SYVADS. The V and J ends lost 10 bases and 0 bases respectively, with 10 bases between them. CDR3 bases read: TGTGCCGGCCGGGGGGCAAACACA. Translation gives CAGRGANT. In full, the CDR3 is CAGRGANTEVFF.

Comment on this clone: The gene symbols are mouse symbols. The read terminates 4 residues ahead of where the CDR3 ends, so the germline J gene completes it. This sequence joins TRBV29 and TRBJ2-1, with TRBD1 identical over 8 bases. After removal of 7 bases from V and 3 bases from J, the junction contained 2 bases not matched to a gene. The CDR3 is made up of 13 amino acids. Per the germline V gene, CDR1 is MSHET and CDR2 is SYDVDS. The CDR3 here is CASTGGAYAEQFF. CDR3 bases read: TGTGCTAGCACAGGGGGCGCCTATGCT.

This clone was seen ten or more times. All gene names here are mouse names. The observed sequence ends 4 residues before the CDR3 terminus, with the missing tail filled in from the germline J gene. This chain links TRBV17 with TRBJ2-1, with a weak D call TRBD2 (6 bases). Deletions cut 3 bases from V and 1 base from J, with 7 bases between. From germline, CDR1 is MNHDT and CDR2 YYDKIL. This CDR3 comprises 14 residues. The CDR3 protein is CASSSGGNYAEQFF. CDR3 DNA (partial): TGTGCTAGCAGTAGTGGGGGAAACTATGCT.

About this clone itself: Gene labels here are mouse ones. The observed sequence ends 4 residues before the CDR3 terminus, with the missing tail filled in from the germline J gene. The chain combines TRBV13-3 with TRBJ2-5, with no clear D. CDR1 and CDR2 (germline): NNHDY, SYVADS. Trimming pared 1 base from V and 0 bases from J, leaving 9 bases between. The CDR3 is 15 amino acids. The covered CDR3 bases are TGTGCCAGCAGTGATACCAGGATTAACCAAGAC. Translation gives CASSDTRINQD. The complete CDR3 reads CASSDTRINQDTQYF.

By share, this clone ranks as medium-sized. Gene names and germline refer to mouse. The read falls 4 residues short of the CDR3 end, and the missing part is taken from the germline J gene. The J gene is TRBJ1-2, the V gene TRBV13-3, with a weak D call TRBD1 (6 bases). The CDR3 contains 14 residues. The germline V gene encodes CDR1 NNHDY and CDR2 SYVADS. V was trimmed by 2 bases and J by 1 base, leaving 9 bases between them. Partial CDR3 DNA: TGTGCCAGCAGTGAGGGACACAAAAACTCC. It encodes CASSEGHKNS. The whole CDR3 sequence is CASSEGHKNSDYTF.

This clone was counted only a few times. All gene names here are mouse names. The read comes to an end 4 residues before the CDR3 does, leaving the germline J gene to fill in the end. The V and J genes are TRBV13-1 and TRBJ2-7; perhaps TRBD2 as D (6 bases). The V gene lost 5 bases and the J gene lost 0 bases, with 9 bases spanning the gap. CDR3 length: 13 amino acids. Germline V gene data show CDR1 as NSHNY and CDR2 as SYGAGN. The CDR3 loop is CASRAGVSYEQYF. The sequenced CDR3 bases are TGTGCCAGCAGAGCTGGGGTCTCCTAT.

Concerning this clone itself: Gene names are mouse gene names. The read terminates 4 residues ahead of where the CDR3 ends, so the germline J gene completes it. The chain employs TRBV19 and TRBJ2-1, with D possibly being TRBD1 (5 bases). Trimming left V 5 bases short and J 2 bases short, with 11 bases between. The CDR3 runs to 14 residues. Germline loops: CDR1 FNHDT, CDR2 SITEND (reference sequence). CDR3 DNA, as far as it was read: TGTGCCAGCAGCCGCTTGACAGACTATGCT. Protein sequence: CASSRLTDYA. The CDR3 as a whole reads CASSRLTDYAEQFF. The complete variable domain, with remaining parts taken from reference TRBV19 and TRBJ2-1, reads GGIITQTPKFLIGQEGQKLTLKCQQNFNHDTMYWYRQDSGKGLRLIYYSITENDLQKGDLSEGYDASREKKSSFSLTVTSAQKNEMAVFLCASSRLTDYAEQFFGPGTRLTVL.

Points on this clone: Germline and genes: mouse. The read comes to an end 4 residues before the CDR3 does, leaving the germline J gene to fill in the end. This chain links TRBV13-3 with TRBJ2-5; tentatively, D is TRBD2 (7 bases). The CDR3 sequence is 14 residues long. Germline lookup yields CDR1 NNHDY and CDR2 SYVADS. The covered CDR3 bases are TGTGCCAGCAGTGATGCAAGGGGGGGGGAC. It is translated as CASSDARGGD. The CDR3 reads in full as CASSDARGGDTQYF.

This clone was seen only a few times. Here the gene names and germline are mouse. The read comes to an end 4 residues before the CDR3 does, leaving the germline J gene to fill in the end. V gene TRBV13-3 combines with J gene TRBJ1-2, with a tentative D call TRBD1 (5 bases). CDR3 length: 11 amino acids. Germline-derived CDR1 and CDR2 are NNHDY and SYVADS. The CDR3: CASSSGSDYTF. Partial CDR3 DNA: TGTGCCAGCAGTTCAGGGTCC.

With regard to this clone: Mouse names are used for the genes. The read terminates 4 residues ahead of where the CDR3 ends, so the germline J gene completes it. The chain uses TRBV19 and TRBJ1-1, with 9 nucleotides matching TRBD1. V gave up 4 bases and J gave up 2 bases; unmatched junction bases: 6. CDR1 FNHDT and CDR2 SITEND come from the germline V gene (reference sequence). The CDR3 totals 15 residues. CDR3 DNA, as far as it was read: TGTGCCAGCAGTCCTCCGGGACAGGGCAACACA. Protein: CASSPPGQGNT. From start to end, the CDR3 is CASSPPGQGNTEVFF. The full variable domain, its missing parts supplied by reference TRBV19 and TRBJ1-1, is GGIITQTPKFLIGQEGQKLTLKCQQNFNHDTMYWYRQDSGKGLRLIYYSITENDLQKGDLSEGYDASREKKSSFSLTVTSAQKNEMAVFLCASSPPGQGNTEVFFGKGTRLTVV.